This TCR beta chain derives from a study of cytomegalovirus exposure and HLA in healthy donors. Study-level background: From HLA-typed donors, an early data release held approximately 85 million unique TCRs.

Primers for the PCR totalled 60 Vbeta and 13 Jbeta. Some clones are missing from TCRdb's copy, which holds only in-frame ones; the method was immunoSEQ multiplex PCR. The sample includes roughly 120,000 clones, around three quarters of them seen just once. This CDR3 spans 15 amino acids. Germline lookup yields CDR1 MNHNY and CDR2 SVGAGI (reference sequence). Study-wide findings and caveats: In vitro experiments confirmed that three CMV-associated chains were specific for CMV antigens. The productive fraction for most TCR beta V segments was about 90% or about 30% in an earlier analysis. Later, an analysis found that common viral pathogens appeared to be linked with several of the most significant clusters.

As concerns this clone: Its specificity is unknown. Sequence at one end of the junction differs from germline and may be a read error.

The chain couples TRBV6-6 to TRBJ2-1, with 9 bases fitting TRBD1. The sequence was collected from a man between 18 and 29 years old in good health and CMV-seropositive. Specimen: PBMCs. CDR3 protein: CAGSYSLGQGNEQFF. CDR3 bases: TGTGCCGGCAGTTACTCCCTGGGACAGGGCAATGAGCAGTTCTTC.